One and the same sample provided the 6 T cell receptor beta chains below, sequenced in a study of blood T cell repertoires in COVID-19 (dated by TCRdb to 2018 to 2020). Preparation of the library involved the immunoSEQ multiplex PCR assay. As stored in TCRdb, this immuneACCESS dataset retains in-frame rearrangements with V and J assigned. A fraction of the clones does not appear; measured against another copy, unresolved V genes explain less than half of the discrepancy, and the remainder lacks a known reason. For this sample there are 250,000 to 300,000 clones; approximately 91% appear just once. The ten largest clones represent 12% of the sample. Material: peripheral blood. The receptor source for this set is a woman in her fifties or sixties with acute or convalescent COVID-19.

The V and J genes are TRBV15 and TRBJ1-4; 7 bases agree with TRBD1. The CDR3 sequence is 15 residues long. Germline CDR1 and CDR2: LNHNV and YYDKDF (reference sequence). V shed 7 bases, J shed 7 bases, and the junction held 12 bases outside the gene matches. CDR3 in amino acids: CATTVLGQEGEKLFF. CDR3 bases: TGTGCCACCACTGTGTTAGGACAGGAGGGTGAAAAACTGTTTTTT. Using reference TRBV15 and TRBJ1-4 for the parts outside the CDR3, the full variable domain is DAMVIQNPRYQVTQFGKPVTLSCSQTLNHNVMYWYQQKSSQAPKLLFHYYDKDFNNEADTPDNFQSRRPNTSFCFLDIRSPGLGDTAMYLCATTVLGQEGEKLFFGSGTQLSVL.

CDR3 protein: CASSGTPSTDTQYF. Here the CDR3 DNA reads TGCGCCAGCAGCGGGACACCTAGCACAGATACGCAGTATTTT. This rearrangement joins TRBV5-1 to TRBJ2-3; weak D call: TRBD1 (6 bases). The CDR3 contains 14 residues. CDR1 is SGHRS, CDR2 YFSETQ, per germline. Trimming left V 4 bases short and J 0 bases short, with 9 bases between.

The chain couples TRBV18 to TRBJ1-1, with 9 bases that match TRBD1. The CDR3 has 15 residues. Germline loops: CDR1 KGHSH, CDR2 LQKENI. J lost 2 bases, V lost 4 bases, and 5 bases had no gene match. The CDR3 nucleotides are TGTGCCAGCTCACAAGGGACAGGGACAAACACTGAAGCTTTCTTT. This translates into CASSQGTGTNTEAFF. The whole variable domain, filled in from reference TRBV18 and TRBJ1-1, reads NAGVMQNPRHLVRRRGQEARLRCSPMKGHSHVYWYRQLPEEGLKFMVYLQKENIIDESGMPKERFSAEFPKEGPSILRIQQVVRGDSAAYFCASSQGTGTNTEAFFGQGTRLTVV.

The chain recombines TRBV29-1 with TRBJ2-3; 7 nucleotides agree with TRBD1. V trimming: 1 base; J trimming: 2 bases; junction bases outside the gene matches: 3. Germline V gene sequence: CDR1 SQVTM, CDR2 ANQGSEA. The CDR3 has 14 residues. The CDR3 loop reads CSVEGQGDTDTQYF. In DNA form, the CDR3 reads TGCAGCGTTGAAGGTCAGGGGGACACAGATACGCAGTATTTT.

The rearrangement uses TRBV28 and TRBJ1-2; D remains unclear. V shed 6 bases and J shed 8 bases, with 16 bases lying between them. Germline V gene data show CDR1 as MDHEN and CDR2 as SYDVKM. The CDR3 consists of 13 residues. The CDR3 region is CASSLNWLRGYTF. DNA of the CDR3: TGTGCCAGCAGCCTTAATTGGTTGAGGGGCTACACCTTC.

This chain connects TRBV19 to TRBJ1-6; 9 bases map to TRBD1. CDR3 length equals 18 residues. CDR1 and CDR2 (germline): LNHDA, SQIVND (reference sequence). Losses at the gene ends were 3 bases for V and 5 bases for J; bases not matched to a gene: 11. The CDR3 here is CASSMRRQGEGHNSPLHF. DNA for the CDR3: TGTGCCAGTAGTATGCGGCGACAGGGGGAGGGTCATAATTCACCCCTCCACTTT. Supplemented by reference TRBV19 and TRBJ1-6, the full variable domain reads DGGITQSPKYLFRKEGQNVTLSCEQNLNHDAMYWYRQDPGQGLRLIYYSQIVNDFQKGDIAEGYSVSREKKESFPLTVTSAQKNPTAFYLCASSMRRQGEGHNSPLHFGNGTRLTVT.